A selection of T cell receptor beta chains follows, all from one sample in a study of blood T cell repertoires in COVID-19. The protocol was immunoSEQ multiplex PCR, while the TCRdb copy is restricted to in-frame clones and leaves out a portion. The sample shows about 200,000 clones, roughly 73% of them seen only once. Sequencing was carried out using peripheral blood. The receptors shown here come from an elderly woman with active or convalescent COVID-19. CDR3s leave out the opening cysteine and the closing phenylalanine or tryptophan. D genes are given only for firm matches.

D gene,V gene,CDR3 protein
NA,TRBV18,ASSPLSAVNYEQY
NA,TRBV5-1,ASSLTGSSYEQY
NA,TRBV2,ASSESAGRGTQY
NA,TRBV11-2,ASSWPGVPGELF
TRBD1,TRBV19,ASSAPGQYTGELF
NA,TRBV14,ASSPQGGGSSGANVLT
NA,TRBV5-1,ASSRGSNTGELF
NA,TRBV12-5,ASGLVPSRGGTLRLNYGYT
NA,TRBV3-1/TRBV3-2,ASRQNRETTSY
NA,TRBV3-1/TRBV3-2,ASSLGTGGYGYT